This paragraph covers one TCR beta chain sequence. There is no known antigen for this receptor. Base-call qualities are not available, and no considerably larger clone is one nucleotide away. This sample was included in a study of blood T cell repertoires in COVID-19 (dated by TCRdb to between 2020 and 2021). The study in broad terms: Collaborator samples came from the United States, Italy and Spain and covered acute and convalescent phases of COVID-19. The material from the prospective study consisted of cDNA or gDNA derived from T cells, B-cell-depleted T cells, or PBMCs. Deeply sampled blood TCRbeta repertoires from subjects exposed to, actively infected with, or recovered from COVID-19 were included in the dataset. The repertoires were released in a freely available public database meant as a resource for research on the immune response to SARS-CoV-2. The samples were drawn from two sources: the first 160 participants of the ongoing ImmuneRACE study, and 1,200 or so subjects contributed by 6 global collaborators. A de-identified subject ID, COVID-19 status, age in years and sex were almost always included in the sample metadata. HLA class I and class II types, where available, came from metadata supplied by the sample provider rather than from assay-based typing.

Samples from volunteer blood donors who had recovered from COVID-19 were contributed by a second Seattle source. Each collaborating institution followed its own protocols to collect whole blood in K2EDTA tubes. For TCRbeta analysis, collaborators shipped samples as frozen whole blood, isolated PBMCs, or DNA extracted from either of those sample types. CDR1 and CDR2 were assigned from the germline V gene as SGHAT and FQNNGV. Its CDR3 holds 15 amino acids, cysteine through phenylalanine. The retained sequence is limited to the CDR3, 45 bases, with the frame set at the first base. Trimming removed 5 bases from V and 10 bases from J; the gene matches leave 11 bases unexplained. Summary of the overall study and its limitations: How much clinical and demographic metadata was included differed by source and by participant, and the metadata was provided uncurated.

TCRbeta CDR3 regions were amplified from genomic DNA by means of the immunoSEQ Assay, a bias-controlled multiplex PCR. The authors' analysis ran thus. Nucleated cell counts per sample were estimated from amplification of reference gene primers within the assay. Sequence reads were collapsed and filtered to measure the absolute abundance of every unique TCRbeta CDR3 rearrangement. For each sample, productive Simpson clonality was calculated by taking the square root of Simpson's diversity index across productive rearrangements. TCRdb carries this immuneACCESS record with in-frame sequences only. Its versions omit some clonotypes, under half of them owing to an unresolved V gene in the studies checked, with the rest unexplained. From that table come the V and J calls and clone size; the DNA was used to work out D and trimming. This sample has under 350,000 clones in its table, and roughly 83% of those were observed once. About 4.3% of the sample is taken by the ten largest.

The source is a man aged 60 to 75 who had recovered from COVID-19. Recombination joined TRBV11-2 with TRBJ2-1; TRBD1 aligns with 10 central bases. The sample consisted of peripheral blood. The bases are TGTGCCAGCAGCCGCCGGGACAGGGGCCGAGAGGAGCAGTTCTTC. This is translated as CASSRRDRGREEQFF.